This TCR beta chain was captured by sequencing in a study of OX40 agonist ivuxolimab in advanced cancers. The study, taken as a whole, reports: Clonal expansion was seen in CD4+ and CD8+ blood T cells by week 6 at 0.1 to 3.0 mg/kg.

TCRdb's table, derived via immunoSEQ multiplex PCR, lists solely in-frame clones and lacks some. The table records fewer than 25,000 clones, roughly 84% of them present only once. Trimming took 6 bases from V and 4 from J, leaving 12 bases between them. From germline, CDR1 is MNHEY and CDR2 SVGAGI. CDR3 length: 13 amino acids. Worth noting for this clone: Its target is unknown.

Here the sequenced sample was CD4+ or CD8+ T cells sorted from blood, taken in a trial of the OX40 agonist ivuxolimab. The rearrangement uses TRBV6-5 and TRBJ1-2; D remains ambiguous. This TCR was sampled from an adult with an advanced solid tumor such as melanoma, head and neck, liver or kidney cancer. The CDR3 sequence is CASSAQRPYGYTF. Written as DNA, the CDR3 is TGTGCCAGCAGCGCACAGCGGCCCTATGGCTACACCTTC.